One sample yielded the 10 T cell receptor beta chains listed below, sequenced in a study of OX40 agonist ivuxolimab in advanced cancers. Sequenced by immunoSEQ multiplex PCR; TCRdb stores in-frame clones only, minus some. The profile shows around 69,000 clones, just over 85% of them singletons. This material consisted of CD4+ or CD8+ T cells sorted from blood, taken in a trial of the OX40 agonist ivuxolimab. These receptors were collected from an adult with an advanced solid tumor such as melanoma, head and neck, liver or kidney cancer.

The chain is built from TRBV5-6 and TRBJ2-3; possibly TRBD2 for D (6 bases). The CDR3 has 12 residues. V lost 5 bases and J 5 bases, leaving 9 bases between the germline ends. Per germline, CDR1 SGHDT and CDR2 YYEEEE. The CDR3 loop is CASRSGVDTQYF. The CDR3 DNA reads as TGTGCCAGCAGATCGGGAGTAGATACGCAGTATTTT.

This chain links TRBV2 with TRBJ2-5; D gene uncertain. CDR1 SNHLY and CDR2 FYNNEI come from the germline V gene. The CDR3 is made up of 16 amino acids. Trimming stripped 1 base from V and 2 bases from J, with 14 bases between. CDR3 in DNA: TGTGCCAGCAGTGAAGGGGTTGCGGCGGTACAAGAGACCCAGTACTTC. This codes for CASSEGVAAVQETQYF.

V usage is TRBV19 and J usage is TRBJ2-1; D assignment may be TRBD1 or TRBD2 (5 bases each). Germline V gives CDR1 LNHDA, CDR2 SQIVND (reference sequence). The CDR3 is 17 amino acids. V was shortened by 6 bases and J by 3 bases, with 21 bases between the two germline ends. Written as DNA, the CDR3 is TGTGCCAGTAGCGACAGAGCCGGGACCAGACGCTACAATGAGCAGTTCTTC. Translated, it gives CASSDRAGTRRYNEQFF.

The chain is built from TRBV30 and TRBJ2-1; maybe TRBD1 (5 bases). The ends were cut back, 2 bases at V and 6 bases at J, with 14 bases in the middle. This CDR3 contains 14 residues. Looked up from germline, CDR1 is GTSNPN and CDR2 is SVGIG (reference sequence). The CDR3 coding sequence is TGTGCCTGGAGTTTCAGGGTCATATCCAATGAGCAGTTCTTC. It encodes CAWSFRVISNEQFF.

This sequence joins TRBV7-2 and TRBJ1-2; D is unclear. The CDR3 consists of 14 residues. Trimming cost V 5 bases and J 2 bases, with 12 bases left between them. Per the germline V gene, CDR1 is SGHTA and CDR2 is FQGNSA. The CDR3 coding sequence is TGTGCCAGCAGCCGTGACGGACTCAACTATGGCTACACCTTC. Amino acid sequence: CASSRDGLNYGYTF.

The V call is TRBV19, the J call TRBJ2-7, with 8 bases that match TRBD1. Per germline, CDR1 LNHDA and CDR2 SQIVND (reference sequence). After removal of 4 bases from V and 4 bases from J, the junction contained 6 bases not matched to a gene. This CDR3 has 14 residues. The chain's CDR3 is CASSKTGDGYEQYF. The CDR3 DNA reads TGTGCCAGTAGTAAGACAGGGGACGGGTACGAGCAGTACTTC.

The chain joins TRBV7-9 to TRBJ2-7; D unclear. Trimming took off 1 base at V and 1 base at J, with 5 bases between the two ends. Germline V gene data show CDR1 as SEHNR and CDR2 as FQNEAQ (reference sequence). The CDR3 has 13 residues. DNA of the CDR3: TGTGCCAGCAGCTTAGTTCAGTCCTACGAGCAGTACTTC. Protein sequence: CASSLVQSYEQYF.

The sample holds one count of this clone. The rearrangement uses TRBV30 and TRBJ2-3, with D unresolved. This CDR3 spans 11 amino acids. Per the germline V gene, CDR1 is GTSNPN and CDR2 is SVGIG (reference sequence). V dropped 2 bases and J dropped 6 bases, with 6 bases sitting between them. The CDR3 region is CAWSTLDTQYF. The CDR3 DNA is TGTGCCTGGAGTACCTTGGATACGCAGTATTTT.

J is TRBJ1-4 and V is TRBV18, with TRBD1 identical over 10 bases. Germline lookup yields CDR1 KGHSH and CDR2 LQKENI. The CDR3 loop spans 15 amino acids. J lost 8 bases, V lost 6 bases, and 9 bases had no gene match. This CDR3 reads CASSRKGTGEEKLFF. Here the CDR3 DNA reads TGTGCCAGCTCCCGGAAAGGGACAGGGGAAGAAAAACTGTTTTTT.

The chain uses TRBV7-9 and TRBJ2-1, with TRBD2 matching 9 bases. The CDR3 runs to 16 residues. V gave up 6 bases and J gave up 0 bases; unmatched junction bases: 6. Germline-derived CDR1 and CDR2 are SEHNR and FQNEAQ (reference sequence). The CDR3 sequence: CASSRLADSSYNEQFF. The CDR3 DNA follows: TGTGCCAGCAGTCGACTAGCGGACAGCTCCTACAATGAGCAGTTCTTC.